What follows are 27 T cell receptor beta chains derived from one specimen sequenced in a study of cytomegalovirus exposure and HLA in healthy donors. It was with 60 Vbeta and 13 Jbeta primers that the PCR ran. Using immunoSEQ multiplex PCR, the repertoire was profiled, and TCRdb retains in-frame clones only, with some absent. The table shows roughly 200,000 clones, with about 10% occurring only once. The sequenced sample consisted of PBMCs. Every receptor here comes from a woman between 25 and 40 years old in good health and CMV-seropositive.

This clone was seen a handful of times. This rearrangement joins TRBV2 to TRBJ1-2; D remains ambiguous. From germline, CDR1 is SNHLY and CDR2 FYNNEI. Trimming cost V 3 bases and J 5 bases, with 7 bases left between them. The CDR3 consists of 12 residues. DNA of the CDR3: TGTGCCAGCAGTGATGAAACTTATGGCTACACCTTC. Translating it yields CASSDETYGYTF.

The CDR3 DNA is TGTGCCTGGAGTCCGGGACAGGGTCTCACTAATGAAAAACTGTTTTTT. Residues: CAWSPGQGLTNEKLFF. J is TRBJ1-4 and V is TRBV30; 9 bases align to TRBD1. The CDR3 covers 16 residues. J gave up 2 bases and V 2 bases, and 6 bases lay outside the gene matches. Germline CDR1 GTSNPN, CDR2 SVGIG (reference sequence).

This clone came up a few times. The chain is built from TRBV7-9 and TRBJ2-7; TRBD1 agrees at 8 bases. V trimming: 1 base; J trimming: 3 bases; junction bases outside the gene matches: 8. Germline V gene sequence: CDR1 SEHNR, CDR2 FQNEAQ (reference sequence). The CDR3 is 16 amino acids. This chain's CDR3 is CASSLGGGQGVYEQYF. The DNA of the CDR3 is TGTGCCAGCAGCTTAGGGGGCGGACAGGGAGTCTACGAGCAGTACTTC.

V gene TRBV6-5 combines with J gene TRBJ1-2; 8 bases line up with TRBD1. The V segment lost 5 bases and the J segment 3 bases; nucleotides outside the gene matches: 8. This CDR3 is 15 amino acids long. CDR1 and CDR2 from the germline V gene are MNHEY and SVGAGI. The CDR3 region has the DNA TGTGCCAGCAGTCGGACAGGGCGAGCAGACTATGGCTACACCTTC. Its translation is CASSRTGRADYGYTF.

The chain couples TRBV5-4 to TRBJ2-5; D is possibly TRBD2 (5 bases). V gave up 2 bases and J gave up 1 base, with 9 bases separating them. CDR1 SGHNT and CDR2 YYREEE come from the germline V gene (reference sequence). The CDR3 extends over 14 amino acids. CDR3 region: CASSLRTSQETQYF. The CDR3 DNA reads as TGTGCCAGCAGCTTACGGACTTCCCAAGAGACCCAGTACTTC.

In nucleotides, the CDR3 is TGTGCCAGCAGCTTGACGAATTGGCGTGGGCAGCAGTACTTC. It codes for CASSLTNWRGQQYF. The chain carries TRBV5-6 and TRBJ2-7; D is ambiguous. V was trimmed by 1 base and J by 8 bases, leaving 16 bases between them. The V gene's germline CDR1 is SGHDT and CDR2 YYEEEE. CDR3 length equals 14 residues.

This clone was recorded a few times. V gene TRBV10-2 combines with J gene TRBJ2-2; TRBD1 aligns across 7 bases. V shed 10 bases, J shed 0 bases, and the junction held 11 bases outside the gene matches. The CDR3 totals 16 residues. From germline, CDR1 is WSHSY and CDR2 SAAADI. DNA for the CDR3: TGCGCCACCCCCGGACAGGCCAGCACGAACACCGGGGAGCTGTTTTTT. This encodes CATPGQASTNTGELFF.

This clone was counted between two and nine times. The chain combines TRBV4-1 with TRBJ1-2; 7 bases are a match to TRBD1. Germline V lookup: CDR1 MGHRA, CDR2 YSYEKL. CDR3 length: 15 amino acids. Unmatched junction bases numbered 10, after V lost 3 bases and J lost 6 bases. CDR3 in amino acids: CASSQSGTVRDGYTF. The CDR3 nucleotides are TGCGCCAGCAGCCAGTCCGGGACAGTTCGCGATGGCTACACCTTC.

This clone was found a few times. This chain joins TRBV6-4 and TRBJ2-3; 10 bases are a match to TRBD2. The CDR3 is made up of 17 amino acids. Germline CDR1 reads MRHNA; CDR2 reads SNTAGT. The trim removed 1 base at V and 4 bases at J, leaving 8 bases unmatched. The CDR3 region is CASSDFYSGRAPDTQYF. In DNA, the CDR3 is TGTGCCAGCAGTGACTTTTACAGCGGGAGGGCCCCAGATACGCAGTATTTT.

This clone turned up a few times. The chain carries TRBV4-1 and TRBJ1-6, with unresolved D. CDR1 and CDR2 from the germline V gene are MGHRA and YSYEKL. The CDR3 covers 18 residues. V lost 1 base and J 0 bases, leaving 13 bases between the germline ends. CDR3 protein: CASSQGQVPSSYNSPLHF. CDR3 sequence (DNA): TGCGCCAGCAGCCAAGGGCAGGTACCGAGCTCCTATAATTCACCCCTCCACTTT.

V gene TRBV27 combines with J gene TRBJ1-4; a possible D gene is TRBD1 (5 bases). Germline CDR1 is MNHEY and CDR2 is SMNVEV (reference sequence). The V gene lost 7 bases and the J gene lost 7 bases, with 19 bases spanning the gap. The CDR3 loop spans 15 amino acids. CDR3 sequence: CASKGWKGKGEKLFF. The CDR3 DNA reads TGTGCCAGCAAGGGCTGGAAGGGGAAAGGTGAAAAACTGTTTTTT.

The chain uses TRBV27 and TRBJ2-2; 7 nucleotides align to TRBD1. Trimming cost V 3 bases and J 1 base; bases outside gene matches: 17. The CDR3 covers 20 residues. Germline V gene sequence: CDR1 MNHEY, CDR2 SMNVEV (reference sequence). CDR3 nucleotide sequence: TGTGCCAGCAGTTTCGTGGGCCTGGGAGAAGGGGGCCGGAACACCGGGGAGCTGTTTTTT. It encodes CASSFVGLGEGGRNTGELFF.

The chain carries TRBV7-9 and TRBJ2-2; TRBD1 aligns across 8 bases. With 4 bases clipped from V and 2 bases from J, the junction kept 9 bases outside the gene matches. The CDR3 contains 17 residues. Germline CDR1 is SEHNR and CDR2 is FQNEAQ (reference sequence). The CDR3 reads CASSSLGTGLNTGELFF. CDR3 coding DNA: TGTGCCAGCAGCTCCCTCGGGACAGGCCTAAACACCGGGGAGCTGTTTTTT.

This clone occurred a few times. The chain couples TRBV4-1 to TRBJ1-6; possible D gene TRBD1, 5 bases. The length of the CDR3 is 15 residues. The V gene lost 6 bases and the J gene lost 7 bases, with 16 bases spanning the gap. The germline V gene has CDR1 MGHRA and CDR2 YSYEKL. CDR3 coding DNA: TGCGCCAGCAGACCCAGGGAAGGGGAAAATTCACCCCTCCACTTT. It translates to CASRPREGENSPLHF.

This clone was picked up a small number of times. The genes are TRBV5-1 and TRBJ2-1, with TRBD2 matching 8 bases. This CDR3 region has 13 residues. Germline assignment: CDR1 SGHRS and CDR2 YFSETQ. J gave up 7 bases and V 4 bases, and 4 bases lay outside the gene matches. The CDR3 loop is CASSVGTRNEQFF. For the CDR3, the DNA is TGCGCCAGCAGCGTCGGGACTAGGAATGAGCAGTTCTTC.

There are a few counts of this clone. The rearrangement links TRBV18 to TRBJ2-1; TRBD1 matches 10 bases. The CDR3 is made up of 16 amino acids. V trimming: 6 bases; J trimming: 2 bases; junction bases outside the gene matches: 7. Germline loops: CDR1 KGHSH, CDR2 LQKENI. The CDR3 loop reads CASSPLGQGTYNEQFF. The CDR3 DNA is TGTGCCAGCTCGCCCTTGGGACAGGGGACCTACAATGAGCAGTTCTTC.

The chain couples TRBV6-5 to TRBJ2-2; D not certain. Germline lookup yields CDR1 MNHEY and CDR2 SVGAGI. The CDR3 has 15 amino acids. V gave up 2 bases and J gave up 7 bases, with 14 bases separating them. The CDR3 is CASSYSYGSDGELFF. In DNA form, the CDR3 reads TGTGCCAGCAGTTACAGCTACGGGTCTGACGGGGAGCTGTTTTTT.

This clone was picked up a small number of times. The CDR3 nucleotides read TGTGCCTGGAGTTGGGGGGGGCTAGGCAATCAGCCCCAGCATTTT. It codes for CAWSWGGLGNQPQHF. The chain recombines TRBV30 with TRBJ1-5, with D possibly TRBD1 on 6 matching bases. V shed 2 bases and J shed 2 bases, with 13 bases lying between them. The CDR3 consists of 15 residues. Looked up from germline, CDR1 is GTSNPN and CDR2 is SVGIG (reference sequence).

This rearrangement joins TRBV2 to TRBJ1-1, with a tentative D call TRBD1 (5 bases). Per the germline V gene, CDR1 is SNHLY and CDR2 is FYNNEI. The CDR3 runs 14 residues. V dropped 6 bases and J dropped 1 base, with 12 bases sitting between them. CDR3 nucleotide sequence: TGTGCCAGCAGGAGGGGAGGGGAGAACACTGAAGCTTTCTTT. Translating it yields CASRRGGENTEAFF.

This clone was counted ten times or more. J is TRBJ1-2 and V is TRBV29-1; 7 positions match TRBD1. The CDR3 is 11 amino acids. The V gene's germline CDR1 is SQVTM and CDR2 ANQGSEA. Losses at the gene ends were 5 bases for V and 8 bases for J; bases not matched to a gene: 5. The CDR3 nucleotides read TGCAGCGTTAGGGGGCGGCGAGGCTACACCTTC. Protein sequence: CSVRGRRGYTF.

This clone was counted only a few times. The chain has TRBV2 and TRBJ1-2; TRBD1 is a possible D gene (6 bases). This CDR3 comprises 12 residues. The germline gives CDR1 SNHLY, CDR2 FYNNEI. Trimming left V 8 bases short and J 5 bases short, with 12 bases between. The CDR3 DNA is TGTGCCAGCTCACAGGGTGGATATGGCTACACCTTC. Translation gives CASSQGGYGYTF.

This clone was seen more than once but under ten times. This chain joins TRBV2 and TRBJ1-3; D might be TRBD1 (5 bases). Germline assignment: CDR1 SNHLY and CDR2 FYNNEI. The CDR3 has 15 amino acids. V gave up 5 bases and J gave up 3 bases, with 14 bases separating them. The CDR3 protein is CASSSGGGLGNTIYF. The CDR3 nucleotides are TGTGCCAGCAGTTCGGGGGGTGGGCTTGGAAACACCATATATTTT.

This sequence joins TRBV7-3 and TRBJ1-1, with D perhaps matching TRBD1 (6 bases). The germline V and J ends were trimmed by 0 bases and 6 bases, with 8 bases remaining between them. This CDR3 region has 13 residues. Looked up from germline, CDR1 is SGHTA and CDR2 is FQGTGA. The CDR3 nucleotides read TGTGCCAGCAGCTTAACGAGGACAGCTGAAGCTTTCTTT. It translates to CASSLTRTAEAFF.

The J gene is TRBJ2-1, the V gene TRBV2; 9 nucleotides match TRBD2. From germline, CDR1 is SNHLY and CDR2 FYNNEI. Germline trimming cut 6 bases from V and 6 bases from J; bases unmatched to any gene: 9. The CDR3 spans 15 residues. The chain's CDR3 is CASRDGSSGTNEQFF. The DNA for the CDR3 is TGTGCCAGCAGGGACGGGTCTAGCGGGACCAATGAGCAGTTCTTC.

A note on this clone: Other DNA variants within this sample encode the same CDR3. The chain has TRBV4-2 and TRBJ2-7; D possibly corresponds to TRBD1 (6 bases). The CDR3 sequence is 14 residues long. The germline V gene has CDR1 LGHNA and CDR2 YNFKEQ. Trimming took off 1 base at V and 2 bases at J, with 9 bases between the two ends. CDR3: CASSQGTGTYEQYF. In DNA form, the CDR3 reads TGTGCCAGCAGCCAAGGAACAGGGACCTACGAGCAGTACTTC.

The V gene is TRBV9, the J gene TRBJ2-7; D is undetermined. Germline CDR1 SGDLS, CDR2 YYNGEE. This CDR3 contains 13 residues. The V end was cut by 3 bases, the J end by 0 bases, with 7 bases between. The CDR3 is CASSGGSSYEQYF. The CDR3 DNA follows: TGTGCCAGCAGCGGTGGCAGCTCCTACGAGCAGTACTTC. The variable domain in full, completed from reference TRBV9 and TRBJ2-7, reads DSGVTQTPKHLITATGQRVTLRCSPRSGDLSVYWYQQSLDQGLQFLIQYYNGEERAKGNILERFSAQQFPDLHSELNLSSLELGDSALYFCASSGGSSYEQYFGPGTRLTVT.

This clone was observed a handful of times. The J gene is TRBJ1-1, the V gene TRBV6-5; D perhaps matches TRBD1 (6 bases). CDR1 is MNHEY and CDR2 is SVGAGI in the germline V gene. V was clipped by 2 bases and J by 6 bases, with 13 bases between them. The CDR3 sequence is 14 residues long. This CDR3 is CASSYLRGSAEAFF. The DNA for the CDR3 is TGTGCCAGCAGTTACCTAAGGGGGTCGGCTGAAGCTTTCTTT.